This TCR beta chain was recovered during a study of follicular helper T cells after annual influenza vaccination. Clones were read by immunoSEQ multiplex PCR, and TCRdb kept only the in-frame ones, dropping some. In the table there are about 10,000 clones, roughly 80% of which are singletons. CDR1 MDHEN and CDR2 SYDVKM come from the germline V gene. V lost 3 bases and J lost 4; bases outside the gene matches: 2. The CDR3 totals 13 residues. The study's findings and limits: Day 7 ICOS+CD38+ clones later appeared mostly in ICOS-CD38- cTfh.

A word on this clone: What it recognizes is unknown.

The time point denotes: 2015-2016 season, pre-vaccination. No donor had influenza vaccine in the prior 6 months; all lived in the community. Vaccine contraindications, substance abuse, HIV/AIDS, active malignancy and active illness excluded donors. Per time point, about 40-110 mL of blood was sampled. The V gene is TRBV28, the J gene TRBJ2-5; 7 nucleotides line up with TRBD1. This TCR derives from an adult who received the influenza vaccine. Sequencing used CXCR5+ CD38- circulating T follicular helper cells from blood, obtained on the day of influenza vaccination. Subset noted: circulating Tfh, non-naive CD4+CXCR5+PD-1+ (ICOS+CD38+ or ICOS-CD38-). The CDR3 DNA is TGTGCCAGCAGTTTTGGGGACAGAGAGACCCAGTACTTC. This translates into CASSFGDRETQYF.